This TCR beta chain is from a study of T cells expressing NK-cell markers. As for the study in general: Repertoire data for TCR beta were derived from sorted T cells (CD3+CD56+NKG2C+, CD3+CD56+NKG2C- and CD3+CD56-NKG2C+). Study results and limitations: These clonotypes also led the CD3+CD56-NKG2C+ fraction in a handful of donors. In about six donors, dominant CD3+CD56+NKG2C+ clones formed about 1.0-8% of CD8+ cells.

As for this clonotype: Its antigen is undetermined.

TCR beta cDNA was generated via 5'RACE template switching incorporating UMIs. One entry per CDR3 protein, without DNA, is what TCRdb gives after re-calling the 5' RACE reads. The sample includes about 150,000 distinct CDR3 sequences. The germline CDR1 and CDR2 sequences are SGHRS and YFSETQ. The CDR3 runs 15 residues. The chain joins TRBV5-1 to TRBJ2-7; TCRdb outputs TRBD1, but without DNA this stays unchecked. This clonotype was sampled from a woman in her fifties or sixties in good health. Sequenced material: blood T cells: a sorted CD56 or NKG2C T cell subset, CD4+ or CD8+ T cells, or bulk PBMC T cells (not recorded which). The chain's CDR3 is CASSPMTGTDYEQYF.